Listed below are T cell receptor beta chains from one sample, sequenced in a study of blood T cell repertoires in COVID-19. Some clones are missing from TCRdb's copy, which holds only in-frame ones; the method was immunoSEQ multiplex PCR. The repertoire holds around 280,000 clones, roughly 86% seen once, with 11% in the top ten. The sample consisted of peripheral blood. The receptors derive from a woman in her 30s with COVID-19, enrolled during active disease. Both conserved end residues are part of each CDR3. D genes are given only for firm matches. Size values are once, few and many counts, or a class for expanded clones, and some rows have none.

v_call	clone_size	j_call	d_call	cdr3_nt	cdr3_aa
TRBV2	.	TRBJ1-1	.	TGTGCCAGCAGTGAACAACTCTTGAACACTGAAGCTTTCTTT	CASSEQLLNTEAFF
TRBV12-3/TRBV12-4	.	TRBJ1-6	.	TGTGCCAGCAGTCCATCACCCCTCCACTTT	CASSPSPLHF
TRBV27	.	TRBJ1-2	TRBD1	TGTGCCAGCGGGGGACAGGGCGGGTATGGCTACACCTTC	CASGGQGGYGYTF
TRBV7-6	.	TRBJ1-6	.	TGTGCCAGCAGCTTGGCGGGATTAGGTTCACCCCTCCACTTT	CASSLAGLGSPLHF
TRBV6-2/TRBV6-3	.	TRBJ2-3	TRBD2	TGTGCCAGCAGCCAAGGACTAGCCTATTGGGAAGATACGCAGTATTTT	CASSQGLAYWEDTQYF
TRBV27	.	TRBJ2-3	TRBD2	TGTGCCAGCATGTGGGGGGGAGTCACAGATACGCAGTATTTT	CASMWGGVTDTQYF
TRBV10-3	.	TRBJ1-6	.	TGTGCCATACAGGGTACGGGTGATACACCCCTCCACTTT	CAIQGTGDTPLHF
TRBV7-9	.	TRBJ1-2	TRBD1	TGTGCCAGCAGCGATGACAGGGTGATGGGGGGCTACACCTTC	CASSDDRVMGGYTF
TRBV10-1	once	TRBJ2-2	.	TGCGCCAGCGGCCTTACATCCCGGGCGGGGACCGGGGAGCTGTTTTTT	CASGLTSRAGTGELFF
TRBV28	.	TRBJ1-2	.	TGTGCCAGCAGAATAACGGAGGTCTATGGCTACACCTTC	CASRITEVYGYTF
TRBV14	.	TRBJ2-7	TRBD1	TGTGCCAGCAGCCACTTAAGCCAAGGACAGGGGTCAATCTACGAGCAGTACTTC	CASSHLSQGQGSIYEQYF
TRBV19	.	TRBJ1-1	.	TGTGCCTGTCAGAGGGCCGATGAAGCTTTCTTT	CACQRADEAFF
TRBV5-1	.	TRBJ1-1	TRBD1	TGCGCCAGCAGCTTGGGACAGGGAAACATGAACACTGAAGCTTTCTTT	CASSLGQGNMNTEAFF
TRBV19	.	TRBJ1-3	.	TGTGCCAGTAGTATAGTTGAGCCACTCCTCAGCGACTCCTCTGGAAACACCATATATTTT	CASSIVEPLLSDSSGNTIYF
TRBV15	.	TRBJ1-6	TRBD1	TGTGCCACCAGCCCGGTCCGGACAGGCGGAAATTCACCCCTCCACTTT	CATSPVRTGGNSPLHF
TRBV7-2	.	TRBJ1-2	.	TGTGCCAGCAGCTTAGATTACAGCAAAGGTTACACCTTC	CASSLDYSKGYTF
TRBV6-5	.	TRBJ1-3	.	TGTGCCAGCAGTTACGGGGGGAGGAAGGGAAACACCATATATTTT	CASSYGGRKGNTIYF
TRBV14	.	TRBJ1-2	TRBD1	TGTGCCAGCAGCCAAGGTGGGACAGGGGTCGTCAATGGCTACACCTTC	CASSQGGTGVVNGYTF
TRBV11-2	.	TRBJ2-5	.	TGTGCCAGCAGCTTAGTAAGGTGGGGGGGCCAGAAGACCCAGTACTTC	CASSLVRWGGQKTQYF
TRBV2	.	TRBJ1-5	.	TGTGCCAGCGTGGGGCCGGGTGGCCAGCCCCAGCATTTT	CASVGPGGQPQHF
TRBV4-1	.	TRBJ2-3	.	TGCGCCAGCAGCCCGTACGGGGGAGCGACAGATACGCAGTATTTT	CASSPYGGATDTQYF
TRBV9	.	TRBJ2-3	TRBD2	TGTGCCAGCAGCGGGTTAGCGGGGGTGACAGATACGCAGTATTTT	CASSGLAGVTDTQYF
TRBV10-2	.	TRBJ1-6	.	TGCGCCAGCAGTGAGCTTAGCTTGAATTCACCCCTCCACTTT	CASSELSLNSPLHF
TRBV13	.	TRBJ2-1	TRBD2	TGTGCCAGCAGCTTACTACTAGCGGGGGGAAGTGAGCAGTTCTTC	CASSLLLAGGSEQFF
TRBV9	once	TRBJ1-2	.	TGTGCCAGCACCCAGTCCCCCCACAGGGTTGGCTACACCTTC	CASTQSPHRVGYTF
TRBV12-5	.	TRBJ2-3	.	TGTGCTAGTACCTGGAGGGAGGTCGGCACAGATACGCAGTATTTT	CASTWREVGTDTQYF
TRBV7-9	few	TRBJ2-7	TRBD1	TGTGCCAGCAGCTCGAGACCACAGGGGGGACAGGGCTACGAGCAGTACTTC	CASSSRPQGGQGYEQYF
TRBV7-9	.	TRBJ1-3	TRBD1	TGTGCCAGCAGCTTAGGTGGACAGGCTGGAAACACCATATATTTT	CASSLGGQAGNTIYF
TRBV5-1	.	TRBJ1-2	TRBD1	TGCGCCAGCAGTGACAGGGGGCGCATGGATGGCTACACCTTC	CASSDRGRMDGYTF
TRBV19	few	TRBJ1-2	.	TGTGCCAGTAGTTTAAGGGGTCTTATTGGCTACACCTTC	CASSLRGLIGYTF
TRBV20-1	once	TRBJ1-2	.	TGCAGTGTTGGCACTAACTATGGCTACACCTTC	CSVGTNYGYTF
TRBV27	.	TRBJ1-6	.	TGTGCCAGCAGTTTCCTTGGTGGGGGGAATTCACCCCTCCACTTT	CASSFLGGGNSPLHF
TRBV2	.	TRBJ2-7	TRBD1	TGTGCCAGCGGGGGACAGGTCTACGAGCAGTACTTC	CASGGQVYEQYF
TRBV11-2	.	TRBJ2-7	TRBD2	TGTGCCAGCAGCCTTAGCGGGGGCAACCTCTACGAGCAGTACTTC	CASSLSGGNLYEQYF
TRBV7-9	few	TRBJ1-3	.	TGTGCCAGCAGCTTAGGAGTAAGGGGATTGGAAAACACCATATATTTT	CASSLGVRGLENTIYF
TRBV9	.	TRBJ2-5	TRBD2	TGTGCCAGCAGCGCGGGCGGACTAGCGTCGGTAGAGACCCAGTACTTC	CASSAGGLASVETQYF
TRBV13	.	TRBJ2-7	TRBD1	TGTGCCAGCAGCGAGAGGACAGGGACCTACGAGCAGTACTTC	CASSERTGTYEQYF
TRBV19	.	TRBJ1-1	.	TGTGCCAGTAGTATGTCGTCGGACACTGAAGCTTTCTTT	CASSMSSDTEAFF
TRBV27	many	TRBJ2-2	TRBD1	TGTGCCAGCAGTCTATCCCGGACAGGGTGGGCCGGGGAGCTGTTTTTT	CASSLSRTGWAGELFF
TRBV5-6	.	TRBJ2-1	TRBD1	TGTGCCAGCAGCCTAGGACAGGGGCTCAACAATGAGCAGTTCTTC	CASSLGQGLNNEQFF
TRBV5-1	few	TRBJ1-2	.	TGCGCCAGCAGCCCGGAGGGCGGGGTTTCTGGCTACACCTTC	CASSPEGGVSGYTF
TRBV27	.	TRBJ2-7	TRBD1	TGTGCCAGCAGTTCGACAGGGGAGCAGTACTTC	CASSSTGEQYF
TRBV19	.	TRBJ1-2	.	TGTGCCAGTAGTATAGGTCCCTCGGGGGGCCGGACCTTC	CASSIGPSGGRTF
TRBV18	.	TRBJ2-7	.	TGTGCCAGCTCACCAGGTAGACAGGAGACCTACGAGCAGTACTTC	CASSPGRQETYEQYF
TRBV7-8	.	TRBJ2-3	.	TGTGCCAGCAGCTTCAGACTAGTAGGAGATACGCAGTATTTT	CASSFRLVGDTQYF
TRBV5-1	.	TRBJ2-7	TRBD1	TGCGCCAGCAGAAGTCAGACAGGGGGGTCCGAGCAGTACTTC	CASRSQTGGSEQYF
TRBV19	few	TRBJ1-6	.	TGTGCCAGTAACCCGGGGGGCGCGAATTCACCCCTCCACTTT	CASNPGGANSPLHF
TRBV6-6	.	TRBJ2-3	.	TGTGCCAGCAGTGGGGACACCGATACGCAGTATTTT	CASSGDTDTQYF
TRBV6-6	.	TRBJ1-6	.	TGTGCCAGCAGCTCAGGAGGGGCCAATAATTCACCCCTCCACTTT	CASSSGGANNSPLHF
TRBV7-9	.	TRBJ2-5	TRBD1	TGTGCCAGCAGCGTCCGGGACAGGGACAGCCAAGAGACCCAGTACTTC	CASSVRDRDSQETQYF
TRBV7-9	.	TRBJ1-2	.	TGTGCCAGCATCTCTGGTACAGGGTTCTATGGCTACACCTTC	CASISGTGFYGYTF
TRBV3-1/TRBV3-2	.	TRBJ2-2	TRBD1	TGTGCCAGCAGCCACTCCCCGGGACAGGGGAACACCGGGGAGCTGTTTTTT	CASSHSPGQGNTGELFF
TRBV28	.	TRBJ1-5	.	TGTGCCATTCAGGGCCTCCGGAGAATTCAGCCCCAGCATTTT	CAIQGLRRIQPQHF
TRBV5-1	many	TRBJ2-7	.	TGCGCCAGCAGCTTAGGGGATCCAAAAGGGCAGTACTTC	CASSLGDPKGQYF
TRBV6-5	.	TRBJ1-2	.	TGTGCCAGCAACCCGGGGGGCTATGGCTACACCTTC	CASNPGGYGYTF
TRBV13	.	TRBJ2-7	TRBD2	TGTGCCAGCAGCTCGCCGGGACTAGCGGGACACGAGCAGTACTTC	CASSSPGLAGHEQYF
TRBV5-8	many	TRBJ1-2	.	TGTGCCAGCAGCTTGTCAGGGCTCTATGGCTACACCTTC	CASSLSGLYGYTF